The entry that follows covers one TCR beta chain sequence. The count of this clone is one. Its target antigen remains unknown. Base qualities are not provided; no much larger clone lies one nucleotide away. Enrolling through a virtual design, the prospective study's participants ranged in age from roughly 18 to 95 years and lived across more than 20 United States geographic areas. Cohort assignment in the prospective study relied on participant-reported clinical history from a screening survey and a study questionnaire. Recovered participants in ImmuneRACE Cohort 3 were defined as having two consecutive negative NP/OP PCR tests, clearance from a healthcare professional, or resolution of symptoms. Mobile phlebotomists in the prospective study collected whole blood, serum and a nasopharyngeal or oropharyngeal swab from every participant. Participants in the prospective study had the option to provide additional blood draws and questionnaires over an approximately 2-month period. Blood samples from the prospective study were shipped frozen or at room temperature prior to DNA extraction.

TCRbeta CDR3 regions were amplified from genomic DNA using the immunoSEQ Assay, a bias-controlled multiplex PCR. Concerning the study's data processing: Within the assay, amplification of reference gene primers was used to estimate how many nucleated cells each sample contained. To quantify the absolute abundance of each unique TCRbeta CDR3 rearrangement, sequence reads were collapsed and filtered. Productive Simpson clonality was computed per sample as the square root of Simpson's diversity index over productive rearrangements. TCRdb carries this immuneACCESS record with in-frame sequences only. Its versions omit some clonotypes, under half of them owing to an unresolved V gene in the studies checked, with the rest unexplained. V and J calls plus clone size are reproduced from that table; the DNA served to infer D and trimming. Recorded for this sample are nearly 200,000 clones; 65% to 85% of them occurred a single time. The top ten constitute 7.5% of the sample.

This record comes from a study of blood T cell repertoires in COVID-19 (dated by TCRdb to about 2020). In terms of the full investigation: The collaborator samples originated in the United States, Italy and Spain and spanned the acute and convalescent phases of COVID-19. The material from the prospective study consisted of cDNA or gDNA derived from T cells, B-cell-depleted T cells, or PBMCs. Deeply sampled blood TCRbeta repertoires from subjects exposed to, actively infected with, or recovered from COVID-19 were included in the dataset. The repertoires were made available in a free public database intended to serve as a resource for research on the immune response to SARS-CoV-2. Samples were obtained from the ongoing ImmuneRACE study (first 160 participants) and from some 1,300 subjects provided by 6 global collaborators. A de-identified subject ID, COVID-19 status, age in years and sex were almost always included in the sample metadata. Where available, HLA class I and class II types were taken from metadata supplied by the sample provider and were not determined by assay-based typing.

What the work shows at the level of the full study, not this receptor alone: The amount of clinical and demographic metadata varied by source and participant and was provided uncurated.

The germline V gene gives CDR1 as KGHDR and CDR2 as SFDVKD. The CDR3, from cysteine to phenylalanine, totals 14 residues. Kept here is only the CDR3 DNA, which spans 42 bases and is read in frame from base 1. Relative to germline, V is 4 bases shorter and J is 4 bases shorter, with 12 bases between their ends. The rearrangement joined TRBV24-1 to TRBJ1-2; no D segment can be confidently identified. The receptor was isolated from a middle-aged man who had recovered from COVID-19. The sample was PBMCs or T cells enriched from blood (not recorded which). Read as DNA, the sequence is TGTGCCACCAGTGACCGAGGGATGAGCTATGGCTACACCTTC. The translation is CATSDRGMSYGYTF.